This T cell receptor (beta chain) was profiled in a study of radiation and T cells in renal cell carcinoma. General study findings and limits: Pretreatment tumor biopsies were lacking, so baseline clonotypes are unknown.

The CDR3 covers 12 residues. Germline V gene lookup returns CDR1 SNHLY and CDR2 FYNNEI. V lost 7 bases and J lost 5, with 11 bases in between. For this clone: Its antigen is currently unknown.

Time point reported: blood 4 weeks post-SBRT, at nephrectomy. Treatment in this sample: 15 Gy SBRT to primary tumor, nephrectomy 4 weeks later. Nephrectomy followed 15 Gy stereotactic body radiation by 4 weeks. After SBRT, blood was collected at 2 and 4 weeks, plus baseline. The tumor was a clear cell renal cell carcinoma. Sequencing used immunoSEQ multiplex PCR; TCRdb keeps in-frame clones, though not all of them. The sample shows about 140,000 clones, 86% of them seen only once. The V and J genes are TRBV2 and TRBJ2-5, with a weak D call TRBD2 (6 bases). The sequence was obtained from a woman aged 50 to 65 with renal cell carcinoma. The sample consisted of blood, taken from a patient whose treatment included radiotherapy and nephrectomy. The CDR3 region is CASTGTSETQYF. CDR3 nucleotide sequence: TGTGCCAGCACCGGGACTTCGGAGACCCAGTACTTC.